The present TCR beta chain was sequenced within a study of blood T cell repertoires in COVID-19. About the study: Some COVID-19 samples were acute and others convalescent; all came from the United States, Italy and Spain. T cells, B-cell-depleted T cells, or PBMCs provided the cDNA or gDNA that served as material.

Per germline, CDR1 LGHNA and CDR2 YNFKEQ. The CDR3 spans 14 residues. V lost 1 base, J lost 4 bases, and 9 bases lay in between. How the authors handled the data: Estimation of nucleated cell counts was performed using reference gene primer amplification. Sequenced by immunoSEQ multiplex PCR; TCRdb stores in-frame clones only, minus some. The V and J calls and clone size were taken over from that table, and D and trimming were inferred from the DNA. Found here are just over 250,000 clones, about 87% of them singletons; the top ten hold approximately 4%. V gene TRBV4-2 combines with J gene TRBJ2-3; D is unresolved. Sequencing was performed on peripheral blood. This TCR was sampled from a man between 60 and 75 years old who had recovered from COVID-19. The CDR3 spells CASSQGLGADTQYF. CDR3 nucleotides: TGTGCCAGCAGCCAAGGGCTAGGCGCAGATACGCAGTATTTT.